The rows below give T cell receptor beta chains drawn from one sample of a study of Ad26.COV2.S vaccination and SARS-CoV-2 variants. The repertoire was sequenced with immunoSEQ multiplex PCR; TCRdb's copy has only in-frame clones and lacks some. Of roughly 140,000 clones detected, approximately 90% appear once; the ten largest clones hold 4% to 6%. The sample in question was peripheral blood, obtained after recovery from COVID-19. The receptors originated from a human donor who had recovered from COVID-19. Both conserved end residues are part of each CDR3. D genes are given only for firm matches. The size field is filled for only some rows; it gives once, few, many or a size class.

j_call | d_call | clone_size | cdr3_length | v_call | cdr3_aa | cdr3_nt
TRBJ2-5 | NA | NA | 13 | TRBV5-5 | CASSLGLQETQYF | TGTGCCAGCAGCTTGGGACTGCAAGAGACCCAGTACTTC
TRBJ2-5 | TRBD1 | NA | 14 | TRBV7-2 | CASSLGTGKETQYF | TGTGCCAGCAGCCTCGGGACAGGAAAAGAGACCCAGTACTTC
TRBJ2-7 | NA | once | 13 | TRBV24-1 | CATSDGTTREQYF | TGTGCCACCAGTGATGGGACCACGCGGGAGCAGTACTTC
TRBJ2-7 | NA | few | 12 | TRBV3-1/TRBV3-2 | CASSQASYEQYF | TGTGCCAGCAGCCAAGCCTCCTACGAGCAGTACTTC
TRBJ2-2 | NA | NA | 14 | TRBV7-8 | CASSRGAPAGELFF | TGTGCCAGCAGCCGCGGGGCGCCTGCCGGGGAGCTGTTTTTT
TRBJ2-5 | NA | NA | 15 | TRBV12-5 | CASEDEGLPKETQYF | TGTGCTAGTGAGGACGAGGGGTTACCGAAAGAGACCCAGTACTTC
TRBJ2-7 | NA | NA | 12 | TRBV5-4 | CASSFGGNEQYF | TGTGCCAGCAGCTTTGGTGGAAACGAGCAGTACTTC
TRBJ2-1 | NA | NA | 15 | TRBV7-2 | CASSLVESPYNEQFF | TGTGCCAGCAGCTTAGTCGAGTCACCGTACAATGAGCAGTTCTTC
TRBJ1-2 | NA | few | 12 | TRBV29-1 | CSVDPPGYGYTF | TGCAGCGTTGACCCCCCGGGCTATGGCTACACCTTC
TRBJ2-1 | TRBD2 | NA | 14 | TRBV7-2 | CASRFSGGRNEQFF | TGTGCCAGCAGATTCAGCGGGGGCAGAAATGAGCAGTTCTTC
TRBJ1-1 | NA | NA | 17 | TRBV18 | CASSLSSQGQGNTEAFF | TGTGCCAGCTCACTCTCATCCCAGGGGCAGGGGAACACTGAAGCTTTCTTT
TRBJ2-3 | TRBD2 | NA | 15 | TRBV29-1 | CSVVTGTSGTDTQYF | TGCAGCGTTGTCACCGGGACTAGCGGCACAGATACGCAGTATTTT
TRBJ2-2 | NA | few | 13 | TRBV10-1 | CASSERTARELFF | TGCGCCAGCAGTGAGCGGACAGCCAGGGAGCTGTTTTTT
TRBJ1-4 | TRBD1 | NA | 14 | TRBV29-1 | CSVDHRDSNEKLFF | TGCAGCGTAGACCACAGGGACAGTAATGAAAAACTGTTTTTT
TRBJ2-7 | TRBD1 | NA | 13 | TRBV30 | CAWSGHRGYEQYF | TGTGCCTGGAGTGGCCACAGGGGCTACGAGCAGTACTTC
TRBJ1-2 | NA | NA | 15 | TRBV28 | CASSLENRVDYGYTF | TGTGCCAGCAGCCTAGAAAACCGGGTCGACTATGGCTACACCTTC